This TCR beta chain was captured by sequencing in a study of cytomegalovirus exposure and HLA in healthy donors. Findings and limits, study-wide: Across donors, most TCRs were seen rarely, yet some public ones were widespread. HLA restriction was apparent for most CMV-associated TCR beta chains in a later analysis. When presence/absence was analysed, sequencing depth was taken to be roughly uniform across donors. In all likelihood, a cluster of highly shared sequence variants was a sequencing artifact.

In regard to this clone: Antigen specificity is unknown.

13 Jbeta primers and 60 Vbeta primers were used for the PCR. The method was immunoSEQ multiplex PCR; TCRdb's version includes in-frame clones alone and lacks a portion of them. The sample lists tens of thousands of clones; 83% were seen once. Sequenced material: PBMCs. The TCR was taken from a human donor in good health.

CDR3 nucleotide sequence: TGTGCCAGCAGCCTTAGGGTGGCGGGGAACACTGAAGCTTTCTTT. Protein: CASSLRVAGNTEAFF. The chain couples TRBV7-2 to TRBJ1-1; unclear D gene. Germline V gene sequence: CDR1 SGHTA, CDR2 FQGNSA. V was clipped by 5 bases and J by 1 base, with 14 bases between them. The CDR3 contains 15 residues.